Many counts were recorded for the clone carrying this T cell receptor beta chain. The investigators amplified TCR beta CDR3 regions from RNA transcripts. TCR CDR3 regions were first amplified by RT-PCR with HTBI primers. TCRdb re-derived calls from the multiplex PCR reads in MiXCR, one entry per CDR3 protein. The sample consists of approximately 330,000 distinct CDR3 sequences, roughly 18% of them appearing once. This sample is part of a study of T cells in Graves' hyperthyroidism and ophthalmopathy. CDR1 and CDR2 from the germline V gene are DFQATT and SNEGSKA (reference sequence). CDR3 size: 11 residues. Between the trimmed V and J ends, which lost 6 bases and 12 bases, there was a span of 15 bases.

The sample was blood. This sequence joins TRBV20-1 and TRBJ2-1; weak D call: TRBD1 (7 bases). This TCR came from a woman aged 45 to 65 with Graves' hyperthyroidism. The CDR3: CSARQGGVQFF. The CDR3 bases are TGCAGTGCAAGACAGGGAGGTGTGCAGTTCTTC.